Reported below is one T cell receptor beta chain. Researchers sorted naive CD8 T cells as cells that were CD8+CD4-CCR7+CD45RA+. Each CDR3 protein gets one entry after TCRdb re-called the PCR reads with MiXCR. The repertoire consists of 85,000 to 90,000 distinct CDR3 sequences, with around 27% occurring once and the leading ten covering 0.6% to 0.9%. The sample belongs to a study of molecular identifiers for immune sequencing clone quantification. V was cut by 7 bases and J by 7 bases, with 13 bases left in between. This CDR3 has 12 residues. CDR1 is SGHVS, CDR2 FQNEAQ, per germline. This sequence originates from a human donor in good health. Some libraries in this study had Jurkat cell RNA spiked in. The sample taken for sequencing was naive CD8+ T cells from blood, with Jurkat cell RNA spiked in. The subset was: FACS-sorted CD8+CD4-CCR7+CD45RA+ naive T cells. The chain employs TRBV7-8 and TRBJ2-5, with D uncertain. The CDR3 region is CASTLSAGTQYF. CDR3 nucleotide sequence: TGTGCCAGCACCCTGTCTGCCGGGACCCAGTACTTC.